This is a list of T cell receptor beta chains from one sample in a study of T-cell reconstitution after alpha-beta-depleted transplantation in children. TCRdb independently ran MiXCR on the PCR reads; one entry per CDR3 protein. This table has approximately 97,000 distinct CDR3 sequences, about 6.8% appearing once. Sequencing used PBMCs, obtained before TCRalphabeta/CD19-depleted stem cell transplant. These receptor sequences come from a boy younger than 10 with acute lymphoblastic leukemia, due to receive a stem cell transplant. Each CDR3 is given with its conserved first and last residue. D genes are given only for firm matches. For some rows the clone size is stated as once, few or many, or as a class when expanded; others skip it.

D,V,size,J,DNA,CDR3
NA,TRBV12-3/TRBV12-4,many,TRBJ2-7,TGTGCCAGCAGTTCCCTGTACGAGCAGTACTTC,CASSSLYEQYF
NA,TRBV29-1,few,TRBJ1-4,TGCAGCGTTGTCACCTCGGGCGGTCCTAATGAAAAACTGTTTTTT,CSVVTSGGPNEKLFF
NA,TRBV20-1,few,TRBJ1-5,TGCAGTGCTAGTTTCATGGGAGTAAGCAGCAATCAGCCCCAGCATTTT,CSASFMGVSSNQPQHF
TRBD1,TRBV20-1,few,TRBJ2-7,TGCAGTGCTAGCCTCCCGGACAGGGGGTGGGAGCAGTACTTC,CSASLPDRGWEQYF
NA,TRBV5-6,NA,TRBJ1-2,TGTGCCATGGGCGCGGGGCAGGTCAGCTATGGCTACACCTTC,CAMGAGQVSYGYTF
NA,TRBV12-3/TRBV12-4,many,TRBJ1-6,TGTGCCAGCAGTTTAGCGCGGGGGAAGACACCCCTCCACTTT,CASSLARGKTPLHF
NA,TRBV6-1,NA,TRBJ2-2,TGTGCCAGCAGTCCGCCGAGGGCCGGGGAGCTGTTTTTT,CASSPPRAGELFF
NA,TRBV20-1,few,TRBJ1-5,TGCAGTGCTTCGGACCTTAGGCAGCCCCAGCATTTT,CSASDLRQPQHF
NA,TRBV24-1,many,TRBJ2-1,TGTGCCACCAGTGATTCAGGGGGGAATGAGCAGTTCTTC,CATSDSGGNEQFF
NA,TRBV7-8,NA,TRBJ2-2,TGTGCCAGCAGCTTAGTCCGCAGCGTCACGAACACCGGGGAGCTGTTTTTT,CASSLVRSVTNTGELFF
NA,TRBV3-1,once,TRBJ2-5,TGTGCCAGCTGCCAAGACGGCCAGGGGTTGGAGACCCAGTACTTC,CASCQDGQGLETQYF
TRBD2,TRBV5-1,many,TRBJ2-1,TGCGCCAGCAGCTCTCCGGGACTAGCGGGTCCTGTGAATGAGCAGTTCTTC,CASSSPGLAGPVNEQFF
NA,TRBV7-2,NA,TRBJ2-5,TGTGCCAGCAGCCTAGGACTAGACAGGAAGACCCAGTACTTC,CASSLGLDRKTQYF
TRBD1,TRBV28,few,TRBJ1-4,TGTGCCAGCAGTTTACCGACAGGGGTTGCTGAAAAACTGTTTTTT,CASSLPTGVAEKLFF
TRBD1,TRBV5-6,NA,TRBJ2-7,TGTGCCAGCAGCCGCGCAGGTCTGGGGACAGCCTACGAGCAGTACTTC,CASSRAGLGTAYEQYF
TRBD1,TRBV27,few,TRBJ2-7,TGTGCCAGCAGTTTCCTTCGACAGGGGGCCGAGCAGTACTTC,CASSFLRQGAEQYF
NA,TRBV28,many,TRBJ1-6,TGTGCCAGCACCCTCTTCGGACAACTTAATAATTCACCCCTCCACTTT,CASTLFGQLNNSPLHF
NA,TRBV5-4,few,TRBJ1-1,TGTGCCAGCAGCTTGGGATGGGGGGTGAACACTGAAGCTTTCTTT,CASSLGWGVNTEAFF
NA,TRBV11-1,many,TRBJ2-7,TGTGCCAGCAGCATCGGGACGCTGGGTCCCTACGAGCAGTACTTC,CASSIGTLGPYEQYF
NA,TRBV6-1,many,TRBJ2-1,TGTGCCAGCAGTGACGGACGGAGCTCCTACAATGAGCAGTTCTTC,CASSDGRSSYNEQFF
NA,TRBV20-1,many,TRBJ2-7,TGCAGTGCTAGAGATGGCAGGAGCTCCTACGAGCAGTACTTC,CSARDGRSSYEQYF
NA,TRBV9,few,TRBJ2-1,TGTGCCAGCAGCGAGCCGGGCGGCGATGAGCAGTTCTTC,CASSEPGGDEQFF
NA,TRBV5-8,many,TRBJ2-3,TGTGCCAGCAGCTTACACACAGATACGCAGTATTTT,CASSLHTDTQYF
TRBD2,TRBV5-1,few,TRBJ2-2,TGCGCCAGCACCGAGACTAGCGGGGGGCGGTGGACCGGGGAGCTGTTTTTT,CASTETSGGRWTGELFF
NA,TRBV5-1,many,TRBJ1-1,TGCGCCAGCAGCTTGATGGGGGCCCCGAACACTGAAGCTTTCTTT,CASSLMGAPNTEAFF
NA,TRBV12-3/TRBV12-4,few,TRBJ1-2,TGTGCCAGCAGTTCCCCCTGGCAGACAGGTTACACCTTC,CASSSPWQTGYTF
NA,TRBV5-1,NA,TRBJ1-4,TGCGCCAGCAGCTCCGGGACTAATGAAAAACTGTTTTTT,CASSSGTNEKLFF
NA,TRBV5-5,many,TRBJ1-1,TGTGCCAGCAGCTCCCAGGTGTTAGGCACTGAAGCTTTCTTT,CASSSQVLGTEAFF
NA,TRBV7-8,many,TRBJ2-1,TGTGCCAGCAGTTCTGGGCCTGAGCAGTTCTTC,CASSSGPEQFF
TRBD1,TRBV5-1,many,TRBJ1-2,TGCGCCAGCAGCTTGACAGGGGGGTTGGGTGACGGCTATGGCTACACCTTC,CASSLTGGLGDGYGYTF
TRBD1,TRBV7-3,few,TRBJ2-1,TGTGCCAGCAGCTCAAACAGGGGTGAGCAGTTCTTC,CASSSNRGEQFF
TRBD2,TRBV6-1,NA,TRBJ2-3,TGTGCCAGCAGTCCCGGAGCGGGGGGGCCGGGAGATACGCAGTATTTT,CASSPGAGGPGDTQYF
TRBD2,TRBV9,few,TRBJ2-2,TGTGCCAGCAGCCCAAGCGGGGGGGCCTTCGGCGGGGAGCTGTTTTTT,CASSPSGGAFGGELFF
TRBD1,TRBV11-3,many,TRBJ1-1,TGTGCCAGCAGTCTACAGGGGTACACTGAAGCTTTCTTT,CASSLQGYTEAFF
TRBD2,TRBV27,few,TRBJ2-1,TGTGCCAGCAGTACCCTATTAGCGGGGGCCCCTGAGGAGCAGTTCTTC,CASSTLLAGAPEEQFF
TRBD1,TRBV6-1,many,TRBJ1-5,TGTGCCAGCAGTCTCGGGACAGGGAGGATAAGCAATCAGCCCCAGCATTTT,CASSLGTGRISNQPQHF
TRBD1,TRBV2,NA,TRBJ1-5,TGTGCCAGCAAACTAGACAGGGATCAGCCCCAGCATTTT,CASKLDRDQPQHF
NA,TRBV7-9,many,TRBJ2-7,TGTGCCAGCAGCACTTCGGGACTGGGGAAAACTTCCTACGAGCAGTACTTC,CASSTSGLGKTSYEQYF
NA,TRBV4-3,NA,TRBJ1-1,TGCGCCAGCAGCCAAGTTCCAGGCTCCTGGACTGAAGCTTTCTTT,CASSQVPGSWTEAFF
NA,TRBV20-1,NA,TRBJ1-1,TGCAGTGCTAGAGGTCTAAGTGTATACGGGATAGAAGCTTTCTTT,CSARGLSVYGIEAFF
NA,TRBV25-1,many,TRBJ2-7,TGTGCCAGCAGTCTCGGACAGAACGAGCAGTACTTC,CASSLGQNEQYF
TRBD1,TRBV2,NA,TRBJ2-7,TGTGCCAGCCTTCCCGGGACAGGGGGCTTCGAGCAGTACTTC,CASLPGTGGFEQYF
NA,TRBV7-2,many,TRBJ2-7,TGTGCCAGCAGCGTCGACAGGAGATCCTACGAGCAGTACTTC,CASSVDRRSYEQYF
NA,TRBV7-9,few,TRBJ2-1,TGTGCCAGCAGCGAAAGGATGAGAAATGAGCAGTTCTTC,CASSERMRNEQFF
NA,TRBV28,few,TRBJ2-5,TGTGCCAGCAGTTTTTGGCCCCCTTCGGAAGCGGTACTATTAGAGACCCAGTACTTC,CASSFWPPSEAVLLETQYF
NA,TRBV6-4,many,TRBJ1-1,TGTGCCAGCAGTGACTCTGGGACCCATGGGGCTTTCTTT,CASSDSGTHGAFF
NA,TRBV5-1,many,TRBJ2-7,TGCGCCAGCAGCTTGGACCCCTCCGGGTACGAGCAGTACTTC,CASSLDPSGYEQYF
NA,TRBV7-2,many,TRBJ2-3,TGTGCCAGCAGCTTAGCGCGGGGCGGTGCAGATACGCAGTATTTT,CASSLARGGADTQYF
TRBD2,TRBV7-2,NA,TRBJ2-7,TGTGCCAGCAGCCGTAGCCCGATAGCGGGGGTTATATCCTACGAGCAGTACTTC,CASSRSPIAGVISYEQYF
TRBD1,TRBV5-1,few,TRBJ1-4,TGCGCCAGCAGTTTACAGGGGGGGAGAACTAATGAAAAACTGTTTTTT,CASSLQGGRTNEKLFF